This T cell receptor (beta chain) was found in a study of spatial heterogeneity in lung cancer. Study-level background: Sequence detection consistently recorded a greater number of beta-chain than alpha-chain sequences.

Time point given: sample taken at primary tumor resection. Using its own MiXCR run on the 5' RACE reads, TCRdb lists one record per CDR3 protein. This sample has about 25,000 distinct CDR3 sequences, with about 7.6% found just once. This clonotype is medium-sized in the sample. The specimen comprised PBMCs, sampled at surgery. This TCR derives from a male donor with early-stage non-small cell lung cancer.

CDR3 DNA sequence: TGTGCCAGCAGCTTAGATGAGCGTAACTATGGCTACACCTTC. Its translation: CASSLDERNYGYTF. The genes are TRBV7-8 and TRBJ1-2; D call uncertain. The V end was cut by 1 base, the J end by 1 base, with 7 bases between. Germline V gives CDR1 SGHVS, CDR2 FQNEAQ. This CDR3 comprises 14 residues.